A selection of T cell receptor beta chains follows, all from one sample in a study of T-cell reconstitution after alpha-beta-depleted transplantation in children. TCRdb re-analysed the PCR reads in MiXCR, keeping a single row per CDR3 protein. The table includes about 540,000 distinct CDR3 sequences, around 20% detected once. The sequenced sample was PBMCs from the stem cell graft donor, obtained from the stem cell graft. All receptors derive from a human donor who donated a stem cell graft to a child with acute lymphoblastic leukemia. Both conserved end residues are part of each CDR3. Each record gives: V gene, D gene, J gene, CDR3 length, clone size, CDR3 protein, CDR3 DNA. The D gene is left open where the match is weak. Size tells how often a clone was seen (once, few, many) or the class of an expanded clone, and some rows leave it out.

>TRBV5-1|NA|TRBJ1-1|14|NA
CASSVLTVNEGAFF
TGCGCCAGCAGCGTACTGACAGTGAACGAAGGGGCTTTCTTT
>TRBV5-6|NA|TRBJ2-7|17|few
CASSLGLDRRFPYEQYF
TGTGCCAGCAGCTTGGGACTCGACAGGAGATTCCCCTACGAGCAGTACTTC
>TRBV20-1|TRBD2|TRBJ2-7|19|NA
CSAHLPGRRGLAATYEQYF
TGCAGTGCTCACCTCCCGGGACGGAGGGGACTAGCCGCCACCTACGAGCAGTACTTC
>TRBV7-6|TRBD2|TRBJ2-7|15|NA
CASSQRLAGDYEQYF
TGTGCCAGCAGCCAAAGACTAGCGGGAGACTACGAGCAGTACTTC
>TRBV7-8|NA|TRBJ2-7|15|NA
CASSSSSLPGNEQYF
TGTGCCAGCAGCTCCTCCTCCCTTCCGGGAAACGAGCAGTACTTC
>TRBV6-2/TRBV6-3|TRBD1|TRBJ2-7|16|few
CASSYPGQGELYEQYF
TGTGCCAGCAGTTACCCGGGACAGGGGGAGCTATACGAGCAGTACTTC
>TRBV5-1|NA|TRBJ2-7|14|few
CASSLEPIHYEQYF
TGCGCCAGCAGCTTGGAACCGATTCACTACGAGCAGTACTTC
>TRBV12-3/TRBV12-4|NA|TRBJ2-3|14|many
CASSFGTGTDTQYF
TGTGCCAGCAGTTTTGGGACTGGCACAGATACGCAGTATTTT
>TRBV20-1|TRBD1|TRBJ1-2|14|NA
CSATWDRGIYGYTF
TGCAGTGCTACCTGGGACAGGGGCATCTATGGCTACACCTTC
>TRBV29-1|NA|TRBJ2-3|13|few
CSVGSGDTDTQYF
TGCAGCGTTGGGTCAGGGGATACAGATACGCAGTATTTT
>TRBV11-2|NA|TRBJ2-4|10|NA
CATGWDIQYF
TGTGCCACCGGCTGGGACATTCAGTACTTC
>TRBV7-3|TRBD1|TRBJ2-1|16|NA
CASSSKGGTGDNEQFF
TGTGCCAGCAGCTCAAAGGGAGGGACAGGGGACAATGAGCAGTTCTTC
>TRBV27|TRBD2|TRBJ2-2|17|NA
CASSLISGSVQNGELFF
TGTGCCAGCAGTTTAATTAGCGGGAGCGTTCAAAACGGGGAGCTGTTTTTT
>TRBV12-3/TRBV12-4|NA|TRBJ2-2|12|NA
CASSLDWGSCFF
NA
>TRBV20-1|NA|TRBJ2-7|13|many
CSVVGQGSYEQYF
TGCAGTGTGGTGGGGCAGGGGTCCTACGAGCAGTACTTC
>TRBV6-1|NA|TRBJ1-2|12|NA
CASSDANYGYTF
TGTGCCAGCAGTGATGCAAACTATGGCTACACCTTC
>TRBV27|TRBD2|TRBJ2-1|15|NA
CASSLLAGGNNEQFF
TGTGCCAGCAGTTTACTAGCGGGAGGCAACAATGAGCAGTTCTTC
>TRBV2|TRBD1|TRBJ2-7|18|few
CASSYSRTGGNERGEQYF
TGTGCCAGCAGCTACTCTAGGACAGGCGGAAATGAACGAGGGGAGCAGTACTTC
>TRBV13|NA|TRBJ2-1|15|few
CASSSPRLAYNEQFF
TGTGCCAGCAGCTCGCCCAGGCTAGCATACAATGAGCAGTTCTTC
>TRBV5-1|NA|TRBJ2-3|15|few
CASSLRSGEQDTQYF
TGCGCCAGCAGCTTGAGATCCGGTGAACAAGATACGCAGTATTTT
>TRBV15|TRBD1|TRBJ2-7|15|NA
CATSRDGTGMYEQYF
TGTGCCACCAGCAGGGACGGGACAGGGATGTACGAGCAGTACTTC
>TRBV7-8|TRBD1|TRBJ1-3|16|few
CASSSSIPGQGDTIYF
TGTGCCAGCAGCTCCTCAATACCGGGACAGGGGGACACCATATATTTT
>TRBV12-3/TRBV12-4|NA|TRBJ1-1|11|many
CASSSHTEAFF
TGTGCCAGCAGTTCCCATACTGAAGCTTTCTTT
>TRBV24-1|NA|TRBJ2-5|16|few
CATSQGLSPVQETQYF
TGTGCCACCAGTCAAGGGTTATCCCCAGTCCAAGAGACCCAGTACTTC
>TRBV24-1|NA|TRBJ1-5|19|NA
CATSEGDLQKGVGNQPQHF
TGTGCCACCAGTGAGGGGGACCTACAGAAAGGGGTAGGCAATCAGCCCCAGCATTTT
>TRBV6-2/TRBV6-3|NA|TRBJ2-1|15|NA
CASGSGPRSYNEQFF
TGTGCCAGCGGTAGCGGCCCCCGCTCCTACAATGAGCAGTTCTTC
>TRBV20-1|TRBD2|TRBJ2-1|14|NA
CSARNSGNRREQFF
TGCAGTGCTAGAAATAGCGGGAACAGGCGTGAGCAGTTCTTC
>TRBV6-2/TRBV6-3|TRBD2|TRBJ2-1|15|few
CASTVAGGDGNEQFF
TGTGCCAGCACCGTAGCGGGGGGGGACGGGAATGAGCAGTTCTTC
>TRBV7-9|NA|TRBJ2-3|13|NA
CASRVASTDTQYF
TGTGCCAGCAGAGTAGCTAGCACAGATACGCAGTATTTT
>TRBV5-6|TRBD2|TRBJ2-4|16|many
CASSLALAGGPDIQYF
TGTGCCAGCAGTTTGGCGCTAGCGGGAGGGCCGGACATTCAGTACTTC
>TRBV5-1|NA|TRBJ2-2|18|NA
CASSLAPGPLANTGELFF
TGCGCCAGCAGCTTGGCCCCCGGTCCCCTCGCGAACACCGGGGAGCTGTTTTTT
>TRBV5-5|NA|TRBJ1-2|15|few
CASSLGFQSNYGYTF
TGTGCCAGCAGCTTGGGGTTCCAGAGTAACTATGGCTACACCTTC
>TRBV4-1|NA|TRBJ2-7|15|NA
CASSQVGTGVYEQYF
TGCGCCAGCAGCCAAGTAGGAACGGGGGTCTACGAGCAGTACTTC
>TRBV5-4|NA|TRBJ2-7|14|many
CASSLEPGSYEQYF
TGTGCCAGCAGCTTGGAACCCGGTTCCTACGAGCAGTACTTC
>TRBV5-1|NA|TRBJ2-4|11|many
CASSLEGAEYF
TGCGCCAGCAGCTTGGAGGGAGCGGAGTACTTC
>TRBV5-1|NA|TRBJ1-2|15|few
CASSRDGRANYGYTF
TGCGCCAGCAGCAGAGACGGGAGGGCTAACTATGGCTACACCTTC
>TRBV20-1|NA|TRBJ2-2|16|few
CSARDGRGFNTGELFF
TGCAGTGCTAGAGACGGCCGGGGGTTCAACACCGGGGAGCTGTTTTTT
>TRBV29-1|NA|TRBJ2-1|13|NA
CSVDSAVGNEQFF
TGCAGCGTTGATAGTGCGGTCGGCAATGAGCAGTTCTTC
>TRBV7-2|TRBD2|TRBJ2-7|16|NA
CASSAGTSGRIDEQYF
TGTGCCAGCAGCGCCGGAACTAGCGGGAGAATCGACGAGCAGTACTTC
>TRBV5-1|NA|TRBJ2-3|17|NA
CASSLDSRLVDTDTQYF
TGCGCCAGCAGCTTGGACTCGCGGTTAGTGGACACAGATACGCAGTATTTT
>TRBV14|NA|TRBJ2-1|15|once
CASSPPQGGNNEQFF
TGTGCCAGCAGCCCACCCCAGGGGGGAAACAATGAGCAGTTCTTC
>TRBV4-1|NA|TRBJ1-1|15|NA
CASSQEGRSNTEAFF
TGCGCCAGCAGCCAAGAGGGGCGTTCGAACACTGAAGCTTTCTTT
>TRBV7-2|NA|TRBJ2-1|14|NA
CASSWFDSYNEQFF
TGTGCCAGCAGCTGGTTTGACTCCTACAATGAGCAGTTCTTC
>TRBV27|NA|TRBJ2-3|15|NA
CASSRRDPRGDTQYF
TGTGCCAGCAGTCGCCGGGACCCCAGAGGGGATACGCAGTATTTT
>TRBV29-1|NA|TRBJ1-1|13|NA
CSVDSQIGFEAFF
TGCAGCGTTGACAGCCAGATAGGATTTGAAGCTTTCTTT